A selection of T cell receptor beta chains follows, all from one sample in a study of T cell repertoires in cytomegalovirus infection. TCRdb independently ran MiXCR on the reads; one entry per CDR3 protein. The sample includes approximately 150,000 distinct CDR3 sequences, approximately 17% of them seen just once. The sample was CD8+ T cells from PBMCs. Every receptor here comes from a human donor in good health (CMV status not recorded). Some clones in this sample may be carry-over from other donors' samples. Each CDR3 is given with its conserved first and last residue. D genes are given only for firm matches. Clone size is stated in some rows and not others, as once, few, many or a class when expanded.

clone size: few; D gene: NA; V gene: TRBV10-3; J gene: TRBJ1-3; CDR3 protein: CAIRGDGNTIYF; CDR3 DNA: TGTGCCATCCGGGGAGATGGAAACACCATATATTTT
clone size: few; D gene: NA; V gene: TRBV7-2; J gene: TRBJ2-3; CDR3 protein: CASSLGLGDTQYF; CDR3 DNA: TGTGCCAGCAGCCTAGGGTTAGGGGATACGCAGTATTTT
clone size: many; D gene: TRBD2; V gene: TRBV7-8; J gene: TRBJ2-7; CDR3 protein: CASSLATSGNYEQYF; CDR3 DNA: TGTGCCAGCAGCTTAGCGACTAGCGGGAACTACGAGCAGTACTTC
clone size: many; D gene: TRBD2; V gene: TRBV6-4; J gene: TRBJ2-1; CDR3 protein: CASSEQPGTSPNEQFF; CDR3 DNA: TGTGCCAGCAGTGAGCAACCCGGGACTAGCCCAAATGAGCAGTTCTTC
clone size: few; D gene: NA; V gene: TRBV27; J gene: TRBJ2-1; CDR3 protein: CASSLQDLDPHEQFF; CDR3 DNA: TGTGCCAGCAGTTTACAGGATCTCGACCCCCATGAGCAGTTCTTC
clone size: NA; D gene: NA; V gene: TRBV11-2; J gene: TRBJ2-1; CDR3 protein: CASSLFRGRGKYNEQFF; CDR3 DNA: TGTGCCAGCAGCTTATTCCGGGGTCGGGGAAAATACAATGAGCAGTTCTTC
clone size: few; D gene: NA; V gene: TRBV5-1; J gene: TRBJ1-5; CDR3 protein: CASSLEAGVGQPQHF; CDR3 DNA: TGCGCCAGCAGCTTGGAGGCAGGGGTGGGCCAGCCCCAGCATTTT
clone size: many; D gene: NA; V gene: TRBV12-3/TRBV12-4; J gene: TRBJ1-3; CDR3 protein: CASSPGVAGNTIYF; CDR3 DNA: TGTGCCAGCAGCCCTGGGGTAGCTGGAAACACCATATATTTT
clone size: few; D gene: TRBD2; V gene: TRBV6-2/TRBV6-3; J gene: TRBJ2-1; CDR3 protein: CASSYGWASGGAYNEQFF; CDR3 DNA: TGTGCCAGCAGTTACGGTTGGGCTAGCGGGGGGGCCTACAATGAGCAGTTCTTC
clone size: NA; D gene: NA; V gene: TRBV7-8; J gene: TRBJ2-2; CDR3 protein: CASSLGGTTIHTGELFF; CDR3 DNA: TGTGCCAGCAGCTTAGGGGGGACAACCATTCACACCGGGGAGCTGTTTTTT
clone size: many; D gene: NA; V gene: TRBV7-2; J gene: TRBJ2-1; CDR3 protein: CASSLAEKVLPNNEQFF; CDR3 DNA: TGTGCCAGCAGCTTAGCCGAAAAGGTGCTTCCGAACAATGAGCAGTTCTTC
clone size: few; D gene: NA; V gene: TRBV6-2/TRBV6-3; J gene: TRBJ2-5; CDR3 protein: CALSVGNQETQYF; CDR3 DNA: TGTGCCCTCTCAGTTGGAAACCAAGAGACCCAGTACTTC
clone size: NA; D gene: TRBD1; V gene: TRBV6-1; J gene: TRBJ2-2; CDR3 protein: CATGDRNTGELFF; CDR3 DNA: TGTGCCACCGGGGACAGAAACACCGGGGAGCTGTTTTTT
clone size: few; D gene: TRBD2; V gene: TRBV27; J gene: TRBJ2-5; CDR3 protein: CASSLSSGRGGPKETQYF; CDR3 DNA: TGTGCCAGCAGTTTAAGTTCAGGACGGGGGGGCCCAAAAGAGACCCAGTACTTC
clone size: NA; D gene: NA; V gene: TRBV20-1; J gene: TRBJ2-7; CDR3 protein: CSARDMLAYEQYF; CDR3 DNA: TGCAGTGCTAGAGATATGCTAGCCTACGAGCAGTACTTC
clone size: NA; D gene: NA; V gene: TRBV6-5; J gene: TRBJ2-3; CDR3 protein: CASSYSAELASSQYF; CDR3 DNA: TGTGCCAGCAGTTACTCTGCTGAGCTAGCGTCTTCGCAGTATTTT
clone size: once; D gene: TRBD2; V gene: TRBV29-1; J gene: TRBJ2-7; CDR3 protein: CSVELAGSSYEQYF; CDR3 DNA: TGCAGCGTGGAACTAGCGGGGAGCTCCTACGAGCAGTACTTC
clone size: NA; D gene: NA; V gene: TRBV5-8; J gene: TRBJ2-7; CDR3 protein: CASSAGTNLVEQYF; CDR3 DNA: TGTGCCAGCAGCGCAGGGACAAATTTAGTGGAGCAGTACTTC
clone size: few; D gene: NA; V gene: TRBV7-2; J gene: TRBJ1-5; CDR3 protein: CASSLGRRMVNQPQHF; CDR3 DNA: TGTGCCAGCAGCTTAGGTCGCAGAATGGTAAATCAGCCCCAGCATTTT
clone size: few; D gene: TRBD2; V gene: TRBV7-9; J gene: TRBJ2-2; CDR3 protein: CASEIGTSGRPLFRELFF; CDR3 DNA: TGTGCCAGCGAGATCGGGACTAGCGGGAGGCCCCTGTTCAGGGAGCTGTTTTTT
clone size: NA; D gene: NA; V gene: TRBV29-1; J gene: TRBJ2-1; CDR3 protein: CSVQGFTGARYEQFF; CDR3 DNA: TGCAGCGTTCAGGGGTTTACGGGGGCACGGTATGAGCAGTTCTTC
clone size: NA; D gene: NA; V gene: TRBV2; J gene: TRBJ2-3; CDR3 protein: CASTLWGLSTDTQYF; CDR3 DNA: TGTGCCAGCACCCTCTGGGGGCTAAGCACAGATACGCAGTATTTT
clone size: NA; D gene: NA; V gene: TRBV11-2; J gene: TRBJ2-7; CDR3 protein: CASSFDGVSEQYF; CDR3 DNA: TGTGCCAGCAGCTTCGACGGTGTGTCAGAGCAGTACTTC
clone size: NA; D gene: TRBD1; V gene: TRBV6-6; J gene: TRBJ2-1; CDR3 protein: CASSSNSHGQGTAYNEQFF; CDR3 DNA: TGTGCCAGCAGTTCCAACTCCCACGGACAGGGAACTGCCTACAATGAGCAGTTCTTC
clone size: few; D gene: NA; V gene: TRBV28; J gene: TRBJ1-1; CDR3 protein: CASSLWRDARDKGAFF; CDR3 DNA: TGTGCCAGCAGTTTATGGCGGGACGCCCGGGATAAGGGAGCTTTCTTT
clone size: few; D gene: TRBD1; V gene: TRBV29-1; J gene: TRBJ2-7; CDR3 protein: CSVEEKYRGLSEQYF; CDR3 DNA: TGCAGCGTTGAAGAAAAATACAGGGGGCTGAGCGAGCAGTACTTC
clone size: NA; D gene: NA; V gene: TRBV7-9; J gene: TRBJ1-4; CDR3 protein: CASSPTDRPMFNEKLFF; CDR3 DNA: TGTGCCAGCAGCCCTACGGATCGGCCCATGTTTAATGAAAAACTGTTTTTT
clone size: few; D gene: NA; V gene: TRBV5-6; J gene: TRBJ1-5; CDR3 protein: CASSFGPAYSNQPQHF; CDR3 DNA: TGTGCCAGCAGCTTCGGGCCAGCTTATAGCAATCAGCCCCAGCATTTT
clone size: NA; D gene: NA; V gene: TRBV12-3/TRBV12-4; J gene: TRBJ2-7; CDR3 protein: CASSLAGGAYEQYF; CDR3 DNA: TGTGCCAGCAGTTTAGCCGGGGGAGCCTACGAGCAGTACTTC
clone size: NA; D gene: NA; V gene: TRBV7-2; J gene: TRBJ1-6; CDR3 protein: CASIQGDWGSPLHF; CDR3 DNA: TGTGCCAGCATCCAAGGAGATTGGGGGTCACCCCTCCACTTT
clone size: NA; D gene: TRBD2; V gene: TRBV28; J gene: TRBJ2-5; CDR3 protein: CASRSTSGGNPETQYF; CDR3 DNA: TGTGCCAGCAGGTCGACTAGCGGGGGGAACCCAGAGACCCAGTACTTC
clone size: NA; D gene: TRBD1; V gene: TRBV5-4; J gene: TRBJ1-4; CDR3 protein: CASSSYRDREKLFF; CDR3 DNA: TGTGCCAGCAGCTCCTACCGGGACAGAGAAAAACTGTTTTTT
clone size: many; D gene: NA; V gene: TRBV4-1; J gene: TRBJ2-1; CDR3 protein: CASSQEREPYNEQFF; CDR3 DNA: TGCGCCAGCAGCCAAGAACGGGAGCCCTACAATGAGCAGTTCTTC
clone size: few; D gene: TRBD2; V gene: TRBV6-4; J gene: TRBJ2-1; CDR3 protein: CASSTGSSGGHNEQFF; CDR3 DNA: TGTGCCAGCAGCACGGGGTCTAGCGGGGGACACAATGAGCAGTTCTTC
clone size: few; D gene: TRBD2; V gene: TRBV28; J gene: TRBJ2-5; CDR3 protein: CASSHSGPETQYF; CDR3 DNA: TGTGCCAGCAGCCATAGCGGGCCAGAGACCCAGTACTTC
clone size: NA; D gene: TRBD1; V gene: TRBV12-3/TRBV12-4; J gene: TRBJ1-4; CDR3 protein: CASSLGQGALNEKLFF; CDR3 DNA: TGTGCCAGCAGTTTGGGACAGGGTGCGCTTAATGAAAAACTGTTTTTT
clone size: NA; D gene: TRBD2; V gene: TRBV7-3; J gene: TRBJ2-7; CDR3 protein: CASSFGAGGTYEQYF; CDR3 DNA: TGTGCCAGCAGTTTCGGAGCGGGGGGTACCTACGAGCAGTACTTC
clone size: NA; D gene: NA; V gene: TRBV28; J gene: TRBJ2-7; CDR3 protein: CASSLFIHEQYF; CDR3 DNA: TGTGCCAGCAGTTTATTCATCCACGAGCAGTACTTC
clone size: NA; D gene: TRBD1; V gene: TRBV28; J gene: TRBJ2-1; CDR3 protein: CASRPGDREAYNEQFF; CDR3 DNA: TGTGCCAGCAGACCCGGGGACAGGGAAGCCTACAATGAGCAGTTCTTC